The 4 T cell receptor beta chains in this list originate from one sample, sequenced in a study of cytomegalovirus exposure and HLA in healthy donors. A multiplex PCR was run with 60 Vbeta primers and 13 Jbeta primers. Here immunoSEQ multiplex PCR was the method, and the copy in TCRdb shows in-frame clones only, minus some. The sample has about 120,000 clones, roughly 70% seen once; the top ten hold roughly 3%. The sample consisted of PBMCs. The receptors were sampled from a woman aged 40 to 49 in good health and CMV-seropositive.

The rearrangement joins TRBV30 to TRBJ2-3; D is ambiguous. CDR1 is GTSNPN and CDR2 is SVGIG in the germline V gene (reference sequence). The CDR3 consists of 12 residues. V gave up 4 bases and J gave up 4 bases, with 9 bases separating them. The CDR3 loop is CAWNSPPDTQYF. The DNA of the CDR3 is TGTGCCTGGAATAGCCCCCCAGATACGCAGTATTTT.

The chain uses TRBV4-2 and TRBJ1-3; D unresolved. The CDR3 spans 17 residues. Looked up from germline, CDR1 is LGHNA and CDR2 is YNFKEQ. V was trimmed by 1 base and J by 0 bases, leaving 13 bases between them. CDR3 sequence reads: CASSQVSLSYSGNTIYF. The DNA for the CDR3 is TGTGCCAGCAGCCAAGTGAGTTTATCGTACTCTGGAAACACCATATATTTT.

The CDR3 DNA follows: TGTGCCAGCAGTTCCGGGACAGGTCCCTACAATGAGCAGTTCTTC. Translation gives CASSSGTGPYNEQFF. The chain uses TRBV27 and TRBJ2-1; TRBD1 matches 8 bases. V shed 4 bases, J shed 2 bases, and the junction held 4 bases outside the gene matches. Germline assignment: CDR1 MNHEY and CDR2 SMNVEV (reference sequence). The length of the CDR3 is 15 residues.

CDR3 bases: TGTGCCAGCAGTGAATGGTCCTCGGGTTTGGACACTGAAGCTTTCTTT. This encodes CASSEWSSGLDTEAFF. The J gene is TRBJ1-1, the V gene TRBV6-1; D unresolved. V was trimmed by 2 bases and J by 3 bases, leaving 16 bases between them. The CDR3 sequence is 16 residues long. Germline V CDR1 and CDR2: MNHNS, SASEGT.